Included here is one T cell receptor (beta chain) sequence, with context. There is no known antigen for this receptor. Base qualities are not at hand, and no much larger clone is one base apart. Using the deep immunoSEQ assay, TCR CDR3 regions were amplified from genomic DNA by multiplex PCR. For each cell subset, the extracted genomic DNA was distributed evenly across all wells of several immunoSEQ 96-well plates, and each plate served as one replicate. For sorted subsets, around 200 ng genomic DNA, equal to 30,000 or so T cell genomes, was loaded into each replicate PCR. Purified libraries were measured with a Qubit 3.0 fluorometer, size-checked on a Bioanalyzer 2100, and measured again with the KAPA Library Quantification kit. A separate single-read 150-cycle Illumina NextSeq 550 flow cell was used to sequence each immunoSEQ 96-well plate. As for the original processing: Because the immunoSEQ output held only junctional sequences and lacked quality scores, the filtering could not match the filtering applied to full-length reads. Sequences were annotated with PyIR, a Python wrapper for IgBLAST v1.9, using IMGT germline references to assign V/J genes and CDR3. Reads were filtered out if the reads had weak V/J assignments (E-value above 1e-6), no CDR3, stop codons, out-of-frame junctions, or ambiguous translated residues. A V3J clonotype was defined by an identical inferred V gene, J gene, and CDR3 amino acid sequence. The percentage overlap between two repertoires was calculated by dividing the number of shared unique clonotypes by the size of the smaller repertoire. Three approaches were used to assess repertoire richness: RTK rarefaction, the Chao1 estimator, and Recon v2.1 estimates of unobserved clonotypes. Generation probabilities were computed with OLGA for all TCRbeta clonotypes obtained by the gDNA method from a handful of donors. TCRdb stores this immuneACCESS table with in-frame sequences only. Part of the clones is absent; in the studies checked, under half of the shortfall reflects unresolved V genes, and no reason is known for the rest. V and J calls and clone size are as listed in that table; D and trimming were resolved from the DNA. Counted in this sample were under 2,000,000 clones; about 94% of them appeared once. The top ten hold less than 1.5% of the sample.

CD8 naive samples were obtained by positive selection for CCR7 among CD45RO-negative cells, yielding a CD45RA+CCR7+ population from which TemRA cells were excluded. Healthy HIV-negative adults with no recently reported acute infections or vaccinations were included as donors. Every donor was a Caucasian adult living in Nashville, Tennessee, USA. Blood was collected by leukapheresis, and PBMCs were isolated by Ficoll-Histopaque density gradient centrifugation and then cryopreserved in liquid nitrogen vapor phase. Purity and quantity of every magnetically sorted T cell population were checked by analytical flow cytometry. Genomic DNA was isolated from each sorted fraction and quantified by UV absorbance on a Nanodrop 2000c. This sample stems from a study of shared clonotypes between healthy human individuals (TCRdb year 2020). Describing the broader study: Two women and a few men aged 18 to 49 years were included in the cohort. Different laboratories and diverse techniques were used to prepare libraries and sequence TCR repertoires, to increase sequencing depth and limit assay-specific biases. Blood TCR repertoires of about 5 healthy adults were deeply sequenced to estimate repertoire size and the extent of clonotype sharing between individuals. For each donor, three plates each were used for CD4 naive and CD4 memory, two plates were used for CD8 naive, and one plate was used for CD8 memory. Between about 0.85 and 9.5 billion PBMCs per donor were obtained by leukapheresis. On the study overall, not on this receptor specifically: Even with the large sequencing depth, rarefaction of the sorted-subset datasets indicated that sequencing was incomplete. When a few donors were compared, the shared fraction of clonotypes was roughly 4.8% for naive CD4, 3.5% for naive CD8, 2.3% for memory CD4, and under 0.5% for memory CD8. Based on pairwise subsampling, the degree of clonotype sharing among donors was expected to be affected by sequencing depth. Clonotypes shared by all four sorted-subset donors showed higher generation probabilities than non-shared clonotypes. Because the study included a small number of donors, the genetic and exposure-history diversity represented was limited. Sampling was restricted to blood, and TCR repertoires in tissue are likely to differ from TCR repertoires in blood. Larger estimated clonotype richness was generally found for naive subsets than for memory subsets.

Taken from the germline V gene, the CDR1 and CDR2 loops are SGHRS and YFSETQ. The CDR3 has 16 amino acids, counting the end cysteine and phenylalanine. CDR3 DNA is the only sequence kept; it has 48 bases, read in frame from the first base. A distance of 13 bases separates the germline ends of V and J, which lose 0 bases and 3 bases respectively. The rearranged chain carries TRBV5-1 and TRBJ2-1; the D gene cannot be resolved reliably. The sequence was obtained from a man aged 18 to 29 in good health. Sequenced: naive CD8+ T cells sorted from blood. Read against the paper, the sample's cell subset or site label means: CD45RA+CCR7+. The DNA sequence is as follows: TGCGCCAGCAGCTTGGCCGAGGCTACGTACTACAATGAGCAGTTCTTC. This sequence encodes CASSLAEATYYNEQFF.